A selection of T cell receptor beta chains follows, all from one sample in a study of T cells in Graves' hyperthyroidism and ophthalmopathy. TCRdb fed the multiplex PCR reads into MiXCR, producing one record per CDR3 protein. The profile shows under 350,000 distinct CDR3 sequences, about 21% of them singletons. Sequenced: blood. The origin of the receptors is a woman aged 45-60 years with Graves' hyperthyroidism. CDR3s include the opening cysteine and the closing phenylalanine or tryptophan. D genes are given only for firm matches. Rows give clone size only sometimes, using once, few, many, or a class for an expanded clone.

CSARDPSGAETQYF | TGCAGTGCTAGAGATCCTAGCGGGGCAGAGACCCAGTACTTC | NA | TRBD2 | TRBJ2-5 | TRBV20-1
CASSERDRGHQPQHF | TGTGCCAGCAGTGAGCGGGACAGGGGGCATCAGCCCCAGCATTTT | NA | TRBD1 | TRBJ1-5 | TRBV6-1
CASSLVATTEAFF | TGTGCCAGCAGCTTAGTAGCCACAACTGAAGCTTTCTTT | many | NA | TRBJ1-1 | TRBV7-6
CSVASVAATDTQYF | TGCAGCGTTGCTTCAGTAGCGGCCACAGATACGCAGTATTTT | NA | NA | TRBJ2-3 | TRBV29-1
CSATTGLAGGGGAVNIQYF | TGCAGTGCAACGACGGGGCTAGCGGGCGGGGGGGGGGCGGTAAACATTCAGTACTTC | NA | TRBD2 | TRBJ2-4 | TRBV20-1
CASNLGEGENEQFF | TGTGCCAGCAACCTCGGGGAGGGGGAAAATGAGCAGTTCTTC | many | NA | TRBJ2-1 | TRBV7-9
CASSSLPKLTHEQFF | TGTGCCAGCAGCTCTTTGCCAAAACTGACGCATGAGCAGTTCTTC | NA | NA | TRBJ2-1 | TRBV7-9
CASSSPVQARIADNQPQHF | TGTGCCAGCAGTTCCCCTGTGCAGGCCAGAATCGCTGACAATCAGCCCCAGCATTTT | NA | NA | TRBJ1-5 | TRBV28
CASSFAETQYF | TGTGCCAGCAGTTTCGCCGAGACCCAGTACTTC | many | NA | TRBJ2-5 | TRBV7-2
CASSEGGGLYGYTF | TGTGCCAGCAGTGAAGGCGGAGGTCTCTATGGCTACACCTTC | many | NA | TRBJ1-2 | TRBV6-1
CASSQEGDVGYGYTF | TGCGCCAGCAGCCAAGAAGGGGATGTGGGCTATGGCTACACCTTC | few | NA | TRBJ1-2 | TRBV4-1
CSVPGHWTYEQYF | TGCAGTGTCCCGGGACACTGGACCTACGAGCAGTACTTC | NA | NA | TRBJ2-7 | TRBV20-1
CASSWQGPNTGELFF | TGTGCCAGCAGTTGGCAGGGCCCTAACACCGGGGAGCTGTTTTTT | many | NA | TRBJ2-2 | TRBV27
CASSPRGARRPRDTQYF | TGTGCCAGCAGCCCTCGAGGGGCGCGCCGCCCTCGCGATACGCAGTATTTT | NA | NA | TRBJ2-3 | TRBV2
CANSLTGQGADTQYF | TGCGCCAACAGCTTGACCGGACAGGGGGCAGATACGCAGTATTTT | NA | TRBD1 | TRBJ2-3 | TRBV5-1
CASSLALAIPEQYF | TGTGCCAGCAGTTTAGCTCTAGCAATCCCCGAGCAGTACTTC | many | NA | TRBJ2-7 | TRBV12-3/TRBV12-4
CASSKGTSVSSYNEQFF | TGTGCCAGCAGCAAAGGGACTAGCGTAAGCTCCTACAATGAGCAGTTCTTC | few | TRBD2 | TRBJ2-1 | TRBV13
CASSLVGRGRETQYF | TGTGCCAGCAGTTTAGTGGGCAGGGGCAGAGAGACCCAGTACTTC | many | NA | TRBJ2-5 | TRBV12-3/TRBV12-4
CASSYGGRRTDTQYF | TGTGCCAGCAGTTACGGGGGGCGCCGCACAGATACGCAGTATTTT | many | NA | TRBJ2-3 | TRBV6-6
CATREYQETQYF | TGTGCCACACGGGAGTACCAAGAGACCCAGTACTTC | many | NA | TRBJ2-5 | TRBV6-2/TRBV6-3
CASSLRGLAGSYEQYF | TGTGCCAGCAGCCTGAGAGGCCTAGCGGGTTCCTACGAGCAGTACTTC | many | TRBD2 | TRBJ2-7 | TRBV3-1
CASRILAGDYEQYF | TGTGCCAGCAGGATACTAGCGGGAGACTACGAGCAGTACTTC | NA | TRBD2 | TRBJ2-7 | TRBV6-1
CASSLAGGSTEAFF | TGTGCCAGCAGCTTAGCCGGGGGCTCCACTGAAGCTTTCTTT | few | NA | TRBJ1-1 | TRBV7-6
CASSLMEVGTDTQYF | TGCGCCAGCAGCTTGATGGAAGTAGGCACAGATACGCAGTATTTT | few | NA | TRBJ2-3 | TRBV5-1
CASSQGLAPYNEQFF | TGTGCCAGCAGCCAGGGACTAGCGCCCTACAATGAGCAGTTCTTC | NA | TRBD2 | TRBJ2-1 | TRBV3-1
CASSGAVTSGSYEQFF | TGTGCCAGCAGCGGAGCGGTGACTAGCGGGAGTTATGAGCAGTTCTTC | NA | TRBD2 | TRBJ2-1 | TRBV7-9
CASRETGTTKKEQFF | TGTGCCAGCAGAGAAACCGGGACTACAAAGAAAGAGCAGTTCTTC | few | TRBD2 | TRBJ2-1 | TRBV12-3/TRBV12-4
CASSLPPGSGANVLTF | TGTGCCAGCAGTCTACCGCCAGGCTCTGGGGCCAACGTCCTGACTTTC | NA | NA | TRBJ2-6 | TRBV28
CASSWDGPLAKNIQYF | TGTGCCAGCAGTTGGGACGGACCGTTAGCCAAAAACATTCAGTACTTC | NA | NA | TRBJ2-4 | TRBV12-3/TRBV12-4
CASSGSGGSPLHF | TGTGCCAGCAGTGGCAGCGGCGGTTCACCCCTCCACTTT | many | NA | TRBJ1-6 | TRBV6-1
CAIIPRQGGDNEQFF | TGTGCCATCATACCTCGACAGGGAGGCGACAATGAGCAGTTCTTC | NA | NA | TRBJ2-1 | TRBV10-3
CAWKWESSYNEQFF | TGTGCCTGGAAGTGGGAGAGCTCCTACAATGAGCAGTTCTTC | once | NA | TRBJ2-1 | TRBV30
CASSQVLGSQETQYF | TGTGCCAGCAGCCAAGTCTTAGGAAGCCAAGAGACCCAGTACTTC | NA | NA | TRBJ2-5 | TRBV3-1
CAISYQAGGYEQYF | TGTGCCATCAGTTACCAAGCGGGGGGCTACGAGCAGTACTTC | many | TRBD2 | TRBJ2-7 | TRBV10-3
CAIATGTGAQETQYF | TGTGCCATAGCAACCGGGACAGGGGCCCAAGAGACCCAGTACTTC | NA | TRBD1 | TRBJ2-5 | TRBV10-3
CASSLWGTGSTDTQYF | TGTGCCAGCAGCTTATGGGGGACAGGAAGCACAGATACGCAGTATTTT | many | TRBD1 | TRBJ2-3 | TRBV7-2
CASSPGGSQPQHF | TGTGCCAGCAGTCCAGGGGGCAGCCAGCCCCAGCATTTT | NA | TRBD1 | TRBJ1-5 | TRBV4-2
CASSEAGSRTDTQYF | TGCGCCAGCAGCGAGGCGGGTTCTCGCACAGATACGCAGTATTTT | few | NA | TRBJ2-3 | TRBV5-1
CASTQEGPLAYGYTF | TGTGCCAGCACCCAGGAGGGTCCGCTTGCCTATGGCTACACCTTC | NA | NA | TRBJ1-2 | TRBV12-3/TRBV12-4
CASSWGQGALGNTIYF | TGTGCCAGCAGCTGGGGACAGGGGGCGCTTGGAAACACCATATATTTT | NA | TRBD1 | TRBJ1-3 | TRBV7-2
CSARGNSNNSPLHF | TGCAGTGCTAGAGGCAACTCTAATAATTCACCCCTCCACTTT | few | NA | TRBJ1-6 | TRBV20-1
CASSPYRGTVNYGYTF | TGTGCCAGCAGTCCTTACCGCGGGACTGTTAACTATGGCTACACCTTC | many | NA | TRBJ1-2 | TRBV28
CASRGQGRHNQPQHF | TGTGCCAGCAGAGGACAGGGGAGGCACAATCAGCCCCAGCATTTT | NA | TRBD1 | TRBJ1-5 | TRBV6-1
CSASERGLGVTEAFF | TGCAGTGCTAGCGAGAGGGGGCTCGGGGTCACTGAAGCTTTCTTT | many | TRBD1 | TRBJ1-1 | TRBV20-1
CASSPSLFLQETQYF | TGTGCCAGCAGTCCCTCTCTGTTCCTACAAGAGACCCAGTACTTC | few | NA | TRBJ2-5 | TRBV6-2/TRBV6-3
CASKGVLGEKLFF | TGTGCCAGCAAAGGGGTTCTCGGTGAAAAACTGTTTTTT | NA | NA | TRBJ1-4 | TRBV2
CASTIRAGTYSNEQFF | TGTGCCAGCACCATTAGGGCCGGGACTTACAGCAATGAGCAGTTCTTC | many | NA | TRBJ2-1 | TRBV7-8
CASSLGRRDPNYGYTF | TGTGCCAGCAGTTTAGGACGTAGGGATCCGAACTATGGCTACACCTTC | many | NA | TRBJ1-2 | TRBV12-3/TRBV12-4
CAWIGQGAGDTQYF | TGTGCCTGGATTGGACAGGGGGCTGGAGATACGCAGTATTTT | many | TRBD1 | TRBJ2-3 | TRBV30
CASSSSGLAGGRKETQYF | TGTGCCAGCAGTTCGTCAGGACTAGCGGGAGGGAGGAAAGAGACCCAGTACTTC | NA | TRBD2 | TRBJ2-5 | TRBV6-5
CASREVQETQYF | TGTGCCAGCAGGGAAGTCCAAGAGACCCAGTACTTC | many | NA | TRBJ2-5 | TRBV28
CASTVGRLYTDTQYF | TGTGCCAGCACAGTAGGCCGACTTTACACAGATACGCAGTATTTT | NA | NA | TRBJ2-3 | TRBV6-2/TRBV6-3
CASSVGANSNQPQHF | TGTGCCAGCAGCGTAGGAGCAAATAGCAATCAGCCCCAGCATTTT | NA | NA | TRBJ1-5 | TRBV9
CASSQLTIRGFTDTQYF | TGTGCCAGCAGCCAACTGACCATCCGGGGGTTCACAGATACGCAGTATTTT | many | NA | TRBJ2-3 | TRBV3-1
CASRLGQSFGNTIYF | TGTGCCAGCAGGCTTGGACAGTCTTTCGGAAACACCATATATTTT | many | NA | TRBJ1-3 | TRBV6-1